This T cell receptor (beta chain) was observed in a study of blood T cell repertoires in COVID-19. For the study at large: Both acute and convalescent COVID-19 samples were obtained from the United States, Italy and Spain. Sources were T cells, B-cell-depleted T cells, or PBMCs; the material itself was cDNA or gDNA.

TCRdb's copy holds only in-frame clones and misses some; the assay was immunoSEQ multiplex PCR. This sample has about 69,000 clones, with 82% found just once. CDR1 SGHNT and CDR2 YENEEA come from the germline V gene. The length of the CDR3 is 15 residues. J lost 5 bases, V lost 4 bases, and 4 bases had no gene match. Material: peripheral blood. The chain recombines TRBV11-3 with TRBJ2-1, with 11 bases lining up with TRBD2. The sequence was collected from a woman older than 75 with acute or convalescent COVID-19. The CDR3 region is CASSSGLAANNEQFF. CDR3 DNA sequence: TGTGCCAGCAGCTCGGGACTAGCGGCAAACAATGAGCAGTTCTTC.